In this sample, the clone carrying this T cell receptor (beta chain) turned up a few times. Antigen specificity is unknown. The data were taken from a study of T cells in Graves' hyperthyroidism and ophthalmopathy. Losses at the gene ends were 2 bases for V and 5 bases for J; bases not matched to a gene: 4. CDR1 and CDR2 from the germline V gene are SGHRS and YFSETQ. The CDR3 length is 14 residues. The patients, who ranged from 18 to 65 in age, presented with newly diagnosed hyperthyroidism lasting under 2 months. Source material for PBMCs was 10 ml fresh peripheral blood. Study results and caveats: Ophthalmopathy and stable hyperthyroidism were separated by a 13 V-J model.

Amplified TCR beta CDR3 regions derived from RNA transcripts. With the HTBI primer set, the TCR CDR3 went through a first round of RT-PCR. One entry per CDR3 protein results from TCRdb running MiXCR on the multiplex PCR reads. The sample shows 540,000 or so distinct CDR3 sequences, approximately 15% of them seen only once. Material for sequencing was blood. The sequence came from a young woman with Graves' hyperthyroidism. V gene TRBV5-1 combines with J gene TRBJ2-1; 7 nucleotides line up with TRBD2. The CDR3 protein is CASSFGLGDNEQFF. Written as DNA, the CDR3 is TGCGCCAGCAGCTTCGGACTAGGAGACAATGAGCAGTTCTTC.